This T cell receptor (beta chain) was identified in a study of OX40 agonist ivuxolimab in advanced cancers. The CDR3 is made up of 14 amino acids. Germline V lookup: CDR1 SGHRS, CDR2 YFSETQ. Trimming at V came to 3 bases and at J to 1 base, leaving 4 bases not matched to a gene. If patients had autoimmune disease history or systemic immunosuppression, they were excluded. Produced via immunoSEQ multiplex PCR; TCRdb's table is partial and in-frame only. This table has some 72,000 clones, around 90% appearing once. This receptor was taken from an adult with an advanced solid tumor such as melanoma, head and neck, liver or kidney cancer. Specimen: CD4+ or CD8+ T cells sorted from blood, collected in a trial of the OX40 agonist ivuxolimab. J is TRBJ2-7 and V is TRBV5-1; 7 nucleotides match TRBD2. Here the CDR3 DNA reads TGCGCCAGCAGCTGGGGGGGTCCATCCTACGAGCAGTACTTC. Translating it yields CASSWGGPSYEQYF.